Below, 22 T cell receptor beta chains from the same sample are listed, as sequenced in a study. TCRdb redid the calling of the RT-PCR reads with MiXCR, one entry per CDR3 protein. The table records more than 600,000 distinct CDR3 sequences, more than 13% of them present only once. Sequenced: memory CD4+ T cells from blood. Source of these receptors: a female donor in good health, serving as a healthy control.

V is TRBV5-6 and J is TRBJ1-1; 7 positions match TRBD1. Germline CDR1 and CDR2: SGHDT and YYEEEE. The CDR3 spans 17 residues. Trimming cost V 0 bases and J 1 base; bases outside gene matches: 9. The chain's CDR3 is CASSLERGPMRNTEAFF. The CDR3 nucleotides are TGTGCCAGCAGCTTGGAGAGGGGGCCAATGAGGAACACTGAAGCTTTCTTT.

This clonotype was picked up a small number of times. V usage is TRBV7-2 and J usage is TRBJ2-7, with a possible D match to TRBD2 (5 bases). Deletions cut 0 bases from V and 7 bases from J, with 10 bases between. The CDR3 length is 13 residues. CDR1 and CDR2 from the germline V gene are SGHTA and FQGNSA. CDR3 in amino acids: CASSLAGAREQYF. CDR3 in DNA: TGTGCCAGCAGCTTAGCGGGAGCCAGGGAGCAGTACTTC.

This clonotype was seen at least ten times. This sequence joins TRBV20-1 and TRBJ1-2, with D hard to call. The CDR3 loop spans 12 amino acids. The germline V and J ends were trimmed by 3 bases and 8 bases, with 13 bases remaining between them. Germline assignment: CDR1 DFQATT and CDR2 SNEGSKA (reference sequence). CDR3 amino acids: CSASLGLEGYTF. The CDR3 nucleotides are TGCAGTGCTAGTCTGGGTTTGGAGGGCTACACCTTC.

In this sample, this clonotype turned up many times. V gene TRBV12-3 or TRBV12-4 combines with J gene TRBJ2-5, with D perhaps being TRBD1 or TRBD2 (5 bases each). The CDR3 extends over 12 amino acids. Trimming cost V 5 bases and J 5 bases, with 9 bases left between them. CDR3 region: CASSKEGETQYF. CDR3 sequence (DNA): TGTGCCAGCAGTAAAGAGGGGGAGACCCAGTACTTC.

CDR3 DNA: TGCAGTGCAACCACTAGGGCGGGAGATACGCAGTATTTT. It specifies CSATTRAGDTQYF. This chain joins TRBV20-1 and TRBJ2-3, with TRBD2 as a possible D gene (5 bases). The V gene lost 6 bases and the J gene lost 5 bases, with 15 bases spanning the gap. CDR1 and CDR2 (germline): DFQATT, SNEGSKA (reference sequence). CDR3 length: 13 residues.

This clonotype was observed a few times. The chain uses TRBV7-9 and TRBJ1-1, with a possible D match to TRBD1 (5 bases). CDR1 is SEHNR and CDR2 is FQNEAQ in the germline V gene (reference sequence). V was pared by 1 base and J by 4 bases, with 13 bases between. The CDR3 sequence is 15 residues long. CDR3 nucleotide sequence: TGTGCCAGCAGCTTAGTAGTGGGCAGGGCCACTGAAGCTTTCTTT. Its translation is CASSLVVGRATEAFF.

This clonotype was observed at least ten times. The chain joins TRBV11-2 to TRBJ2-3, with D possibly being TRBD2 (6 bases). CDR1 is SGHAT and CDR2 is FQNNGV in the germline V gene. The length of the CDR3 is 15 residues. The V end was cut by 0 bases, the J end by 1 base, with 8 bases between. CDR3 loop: CASSLESGRTDTQYF. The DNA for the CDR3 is TGTGCCAGCAGCTTAGAGAGCGGGCGCACAGATACGCAGTATTTT.

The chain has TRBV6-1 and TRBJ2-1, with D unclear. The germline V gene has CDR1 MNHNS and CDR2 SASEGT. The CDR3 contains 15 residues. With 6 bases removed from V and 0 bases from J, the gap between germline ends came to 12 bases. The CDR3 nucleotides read TGTGCCAGCAGGACGGCACAGAGCTCCTACAATGAGCAGTTCTTC. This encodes CASRTAQSSYNEQFF.

The CDR3 is CASSQGWQGTQYF. CDR3 sequence (DNA): TGTGCCAGCAGCCAAGGATGGCAGGGCACGCAGTATTTT. This rearrangement joins TRBV3-1 to TRBJ2-3, with a tentative D call TRBD1 (5 bases). The ends were cut back, 1 base at V and 9 bases at J, with 11 bases in the middle. The CDR3 totals 13 residues. The V gene's germline CDR1 is LGHDT and CDR2 YNNKEL (reference sequence).

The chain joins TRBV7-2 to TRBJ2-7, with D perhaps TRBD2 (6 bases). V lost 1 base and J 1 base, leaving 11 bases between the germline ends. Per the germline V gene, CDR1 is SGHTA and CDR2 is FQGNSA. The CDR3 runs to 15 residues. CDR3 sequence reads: CASSLVGTASYEQYF. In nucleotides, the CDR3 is TGTGCCAGCAGCTTAGTTGGGACTGCTTCCTACGAGCAGTACTTC. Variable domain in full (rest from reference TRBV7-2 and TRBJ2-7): GAGVSQSPSNKVTEKGKDVELRCDPISGHTALYWYRQSLGQGLEFLIYFQGNSAPDKSGLPSDRFSAERTGGSVSTLTIQRTQQEDSAVYLCASSLVGTASYEQYFGPGTRLTVT.

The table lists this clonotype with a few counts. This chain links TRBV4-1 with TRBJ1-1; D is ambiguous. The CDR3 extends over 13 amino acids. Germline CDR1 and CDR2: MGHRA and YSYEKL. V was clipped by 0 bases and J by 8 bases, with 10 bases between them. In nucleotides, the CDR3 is TGCGCCAGCAGCCAAGATCCCTACATGGAAGCTTTCTTT. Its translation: CASSQDPYMEAFF.

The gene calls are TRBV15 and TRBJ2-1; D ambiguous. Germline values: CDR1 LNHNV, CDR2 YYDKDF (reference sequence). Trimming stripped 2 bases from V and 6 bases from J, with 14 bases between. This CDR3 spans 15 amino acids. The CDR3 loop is CATSRLNRQTNEQFF. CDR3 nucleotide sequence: TGTGCCACCAGCAGACTCAACCGGCAGACCAATGAGCAGTTCTTC.

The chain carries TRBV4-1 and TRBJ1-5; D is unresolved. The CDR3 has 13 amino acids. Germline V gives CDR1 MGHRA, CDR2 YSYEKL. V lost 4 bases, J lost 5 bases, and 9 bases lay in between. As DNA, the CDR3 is TGCGCCAGCAGCCCGGACCCTTATCAGCCCCAGCATTTT. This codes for CASSPDPYQPQHF.

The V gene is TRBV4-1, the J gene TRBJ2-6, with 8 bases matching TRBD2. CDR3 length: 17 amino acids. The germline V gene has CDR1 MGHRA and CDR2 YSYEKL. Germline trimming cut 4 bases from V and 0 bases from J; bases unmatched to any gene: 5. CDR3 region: CASSLTSVDSGANVLTF. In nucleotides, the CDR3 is TGCGCCAGCAGCCTGACTAGCGTCGACTCTGGGGCCAACGTCCTGACTTTC.

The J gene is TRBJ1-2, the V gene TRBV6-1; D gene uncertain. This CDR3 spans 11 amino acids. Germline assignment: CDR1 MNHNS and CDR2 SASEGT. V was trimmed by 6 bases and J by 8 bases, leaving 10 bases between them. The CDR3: CASRIAAGYTF. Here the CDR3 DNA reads TGTGCCAGCAGGATCGCGGCGGGCTACACCTTC.

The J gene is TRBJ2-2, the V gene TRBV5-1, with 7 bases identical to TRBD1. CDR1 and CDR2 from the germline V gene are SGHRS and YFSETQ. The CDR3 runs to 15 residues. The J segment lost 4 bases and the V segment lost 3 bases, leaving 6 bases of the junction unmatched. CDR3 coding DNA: TGCGCCAGCAGCTCTGGACAGGAGGCCACCGGGGAGCTGTTTTTT. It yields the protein CASSSGQEATGELFF.

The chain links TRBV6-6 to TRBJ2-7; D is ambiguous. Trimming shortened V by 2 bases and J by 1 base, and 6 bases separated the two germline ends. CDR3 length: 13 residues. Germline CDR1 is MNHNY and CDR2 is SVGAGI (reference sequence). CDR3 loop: CASSYPMSYEQYF. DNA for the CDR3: TGTGCCAGCAGTTACCCCATGTCCTACGAGCAGTACTTC.

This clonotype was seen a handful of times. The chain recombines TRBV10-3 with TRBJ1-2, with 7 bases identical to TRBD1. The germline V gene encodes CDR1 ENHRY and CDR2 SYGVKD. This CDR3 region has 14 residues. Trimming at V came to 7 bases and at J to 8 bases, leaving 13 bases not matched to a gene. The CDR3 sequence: CAINVDRDREGYTF. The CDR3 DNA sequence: TGTGCCATCAACGTTGACAGGGACCGGGAAGGCTACACCTTC.

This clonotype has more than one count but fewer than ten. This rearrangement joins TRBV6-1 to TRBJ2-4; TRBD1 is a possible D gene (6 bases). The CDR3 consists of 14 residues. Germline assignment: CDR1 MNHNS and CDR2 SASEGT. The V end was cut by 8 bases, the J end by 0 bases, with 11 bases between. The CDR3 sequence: CASERGIAKNIQYF. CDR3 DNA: TGTGCCAGCGAAAGGGGGATAGCCAAAAACATTCAGTACTTC.

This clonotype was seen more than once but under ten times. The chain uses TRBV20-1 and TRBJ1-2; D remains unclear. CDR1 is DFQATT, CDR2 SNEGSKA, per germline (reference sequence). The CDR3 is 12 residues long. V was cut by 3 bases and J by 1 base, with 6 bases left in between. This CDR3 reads CSASGHNYGYTF. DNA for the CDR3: TGCAGTGCTAGTGGGCATAACTATGGCTACACCTTC.

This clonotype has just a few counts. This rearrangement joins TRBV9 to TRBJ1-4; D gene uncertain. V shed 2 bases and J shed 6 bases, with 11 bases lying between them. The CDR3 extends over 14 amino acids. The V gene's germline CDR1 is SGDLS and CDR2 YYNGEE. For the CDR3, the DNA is TGTGCCAGCAGCGTTGATTTAGTGGATGAAAAACTGTTTTTT. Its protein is CASSVDLVDEKLFF.

CDR3 sequence reads: CASSYGTRAGYTF. As DNA, the CDR3 is TGTGCCAGCAGTTACGGGACCCGTGCGGGCTACACCTTC. The chain links TRBV6-2 or TRBV6-3 to TRBJ1-2, with D possibly matching TRBD1 (5 bases). CDR1 MNHEY and CDR2 SVGEGT come from the germline V gene. The CDR3 extends over 13 amino acids. Trimming removed 2 bases at V and 8 bases at J, with 12 bases between.